The next 5 T cell receptor beta chains were all read from a single sample in a study of blood T cell dynamics during melanoma immunotherapy. TCRdb keeps only in-frame clones here, not all; method: immunoSEQ multiplex PCR. The profile covers some 9,800 clones, with about 85% appearing a single time and roughly 3.7% taken by the ten largest. The time point denotes: week 3, after first cycle of checkpoint inhibitor. The material sequenced was blood, taken from a patient treated with checkpoint blockade. The receptors were gathered from a human donor with melanoma.

This chain uses TRBV5-4 with TRBJ2-1; D perhaps matches TRBD1 (5 bases). Per germline, CDR1 SGHNT and CDR2 YYREEE (reference sequence). V lost 0 bases and J lost 0, with 10 bases in between. The CDR3 totals 16 residues. The CDR3 DNA sequence: TGTGCCAGCAGCTTGGGGGGCCAGGGCTCCTACAATGAGCAGTTCTTC. This translates into CASSLGGQGSYNEQFF.

The chain recombines TRBV5-1 with TRBJ2-1, with D uncertain. The germline V gene encodes CDR1 SGHRS and CDR2 YFSETQ. The CDR3 spans 14 residues. Trimming removed 2 bases from V and 1 base from J, with 7 bases in between. The DNA of the CDR3 is TGCGCCAGCAGCTTAGGTCCATCCTACAATGAGCAGTTCTTC. This translates into CASSLGPSYNEQFF.

V and J are TRBV27 and TRBJ2-4, with D possibly being TRBD1 or TRBD2 (5 bases each). Per the germline V gene, CDR1 is MNHEY and CDR2 is SMNVEV (reference sequence). There are 15 residues in the CDR3. Written as DNA, the CDR3 is TGTGCTTCGGGACCCGGAGTTCTAGCCAAAAACATTCAGTACTTC. Translated: CASGPGVLAKNIQYF.

The V and J genes are TRBV7-2 and TRBJ2-1; D could derive from TRBD1 or TRBD2 (6 bases each). Germline-derived CDR1 and CDR2 are SGHTA and FQGNSA. V shed 5 bases and J shed 14 bases, with 16 bases lying between them. The CDR3 runs to 12 residues. CDR3 sequence reads: CASSHPGGMEFF. The CDR3, as DNA: TGTGCCAGCAGCCACCCCGGGGGCATGGAGTTCTTC.

V usage is TRBV6-6 and J usage is TRBJ1-6, with TRBD1 as a possible D gene (5 bases). CDR1 is MNHNY, CDR2 SVGAGI, per germline (reference sequence). There are 12 residues in the CDR3. With 7 bases removed from V and 9 bases from J, the gap between germline ends came to 10 bases. CDR3 sequence (DNA): TGTGCCAGCAAAAAGGGGAGTTCACCCCTCCACTTT. It translates to CASKKGSSPLHF.